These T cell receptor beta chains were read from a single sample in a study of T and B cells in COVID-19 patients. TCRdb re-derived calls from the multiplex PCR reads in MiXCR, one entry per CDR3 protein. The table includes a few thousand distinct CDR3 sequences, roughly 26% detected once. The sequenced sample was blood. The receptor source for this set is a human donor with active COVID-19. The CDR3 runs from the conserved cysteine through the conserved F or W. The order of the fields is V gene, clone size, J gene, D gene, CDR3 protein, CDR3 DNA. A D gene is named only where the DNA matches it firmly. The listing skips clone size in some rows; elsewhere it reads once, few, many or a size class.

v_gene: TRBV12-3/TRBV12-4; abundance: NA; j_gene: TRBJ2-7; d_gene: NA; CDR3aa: CASSGGNEQYF; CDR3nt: TGTGCCAGCAGTGGGGGAAACGAGCAGTACTTC
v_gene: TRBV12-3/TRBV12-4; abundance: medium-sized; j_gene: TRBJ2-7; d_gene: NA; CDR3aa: CASRTTGTNYEQYF; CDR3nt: TGTGCCAGCAGGACCACCGGGACAAACTACGAGCAGTACTTC
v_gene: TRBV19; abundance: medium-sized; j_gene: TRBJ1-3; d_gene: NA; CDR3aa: CASSMSSGNTIYF; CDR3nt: TGTGCCAGTAGTATGAGTAGTGGAAACACCATATATTTT
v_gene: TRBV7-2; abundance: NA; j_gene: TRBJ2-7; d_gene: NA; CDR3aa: CASSSWVSSYEQYF; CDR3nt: TGTGCCAGCAGCTCTTGGGTTAGCTCCTACGAGCAGTACTTC
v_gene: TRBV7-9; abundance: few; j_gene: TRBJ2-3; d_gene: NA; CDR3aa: CASTQRGDTQYF; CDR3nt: TGTGCCAGCACCCAAAGGGGGGATACGCAGTATTTT
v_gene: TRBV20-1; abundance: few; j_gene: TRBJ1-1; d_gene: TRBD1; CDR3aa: CSARDSWDRRGGTEAFF; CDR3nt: TGCAGTGCTAGAGATTCTTGGGACAGGAGAGGGGGCACTGAAGCTTTCTTT
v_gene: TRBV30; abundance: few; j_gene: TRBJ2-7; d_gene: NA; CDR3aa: CAWSVWGTYEQYF; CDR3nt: TGTGCCTGGAGTGTGTGGGGGACCTACGAGCAGTACTTC
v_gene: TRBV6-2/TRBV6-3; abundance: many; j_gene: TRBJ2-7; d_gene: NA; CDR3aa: CASTITGLSDEEQYF; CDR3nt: TGTGCCAGCACTATCACAGGGCTCTCCGACGAAGAGCAGTACTTC
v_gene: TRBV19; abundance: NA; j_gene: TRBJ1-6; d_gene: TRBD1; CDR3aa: CASSILLAGRDSLNSPLHF; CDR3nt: TGTGCCAGTAGTATCTTACTAGCGGGCCGGGACAGTCTTAATTCACCCCTCCACTTT
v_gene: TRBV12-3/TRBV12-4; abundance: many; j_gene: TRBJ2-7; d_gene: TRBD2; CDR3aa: CASSLGAGDSYEQYF; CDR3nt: TGTGCCAGCAGTTTAGGAGCGGGGGACTCCTACGAGCAGTACTTC
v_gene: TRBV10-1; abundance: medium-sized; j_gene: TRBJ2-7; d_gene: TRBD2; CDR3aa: CASSGGGTASHEQYF; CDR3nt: TGCGCCAGCAGTGGCGGGGGGACCGCGTCCCACGAGCAGTACTTC
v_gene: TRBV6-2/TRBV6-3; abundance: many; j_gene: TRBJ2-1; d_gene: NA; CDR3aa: CASTIMGGEQFF; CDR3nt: TGTGCCAGCACAATAATGGGGGGTGAGCAGTTCTTC
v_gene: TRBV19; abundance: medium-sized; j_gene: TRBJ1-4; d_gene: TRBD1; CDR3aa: CASSPRGQGTFGANEKLFF; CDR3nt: TGTGCCAGTAGTCCAAGGGGACAGGGGACGTTTGGAGCTAATGAAAAACTGTTTTTT
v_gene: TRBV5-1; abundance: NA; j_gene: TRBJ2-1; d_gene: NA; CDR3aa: CASSLGSSGNYNEQFF; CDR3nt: TGCGCCAGCAGCTTGGGGTCTTCAGGGAACTACAATGAGCAGTTCTTC
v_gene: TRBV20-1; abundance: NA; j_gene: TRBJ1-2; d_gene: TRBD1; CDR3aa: CSASDTGGAGGYTF; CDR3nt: TGCAGTGCTAGCGATACAGGGGGCGCGGGTGGCTACACCTTC